The sequence of this T cell receptor (beta chain) was determined in a study of CD8 T cells in ankylosing spondylitis. Notes on the study in general: Reportedly, significant enrichment of disease-linked clones occurred in matched ankylosing spondylitis synovial fluid.

TCRdb re-analysed the 5' RACE reads in MiXCR, keeping a single row per CDR3 protein. This table has approximately 340,000 distinct CDR3 sequences, about 15% appearing once. Germline V lookup: CDR1 SGHRS, CDR2 YFSETQ. After removal of 5 bases from V and 3 bases from J, the junction contained 8 bases not matched to a gene. This CDR3 has 14 amino acids. Of note for this clonotype: The antigen is not known.

This chain links TRBV5-1 with TRBJ2-7; 7 bases are shared with TRBD1. The sample consisted of blood, either unsorted or a sorted T cell fraction (not recorded which). The TCR sequence derives from a male donor with ankylosing spondylitis or in good health (not recorded which). CDR3 coding DNA: TGCGCCAGCAGTCACCGGGACAGTGGCTACGAGCAGTACTTC. This encodes CASSHRDSGYEQYF.